Sequencing of this TCR beta chain was carried out in a study of cytomegalovirus exposure and HLA in healthy donors (dated by TCRdb to about 2017). Study-wide context: An earlier analysis of approximately 590 of the donors reported roughly 270 Gb of sequence data and 117 million unique TCR beta sequences from about 200 million T cells. Roughly 290 gigabases of sequencing data and 75 million to 85 million unique TCR sequences made up an early release that covered several hundred HLA-typed donors. Of the roughly 400 genotyped donors, about 80% fell in the genetic ancestry cluster associated with self-reported Caucasian donors. The aim of the study was to test whether cataloging public T cell receptors could identify signatures of past pathogen exposure. The T cell repertoires of 666 subjects were profiled by immunosequencing and related to cytomegalovirus serostatus. In addition to the first cohort of 666 subjects, a separate validation cohort of approximately 110 different subjects was used. High-throughput TCR immunosequencing, statistical association of individual TCRs with disease status, and machine learning were combined to predict cytomegalovirus infection status. To study patterns of TCR occurrence, a later analysis re-analyzed previously published TCR beta repertoires from several hundred donors and added high-resolution HLA genotyping. The later analysis used no new phenotypic data to find candidate immune exposures, relying instead on TCR beta sequences and their occurrence across donors. To decide whether each TCR beta V gene segment behaved as functional or pseudogenic, an earlier analysis of over 500 of the donors relied on high-throughput TCR beta sequencing. Donor age, sex, ethnicity and CMV serostatus were compiled alongside the repertoire data. Genome-wide SNP genotypes for about 60% of the 666 donors were used in a later genetic analysis, which treated that subset as a discovery cohort. All discovery cohort repertoires had been generated on a single sequencing platform. Both class I and class II loci were covered by HLA typing, at four-digit resolution. Typing coverage differed by locus: A, B, C, DRB1 and DQB1 were typed in about 629-630 donors, DQA1 in about 500, DPA1 in 600 to 610, and DPB1 in 472. Because of strong linkage in the cohort, five DR-DQ haplotypes were treated as single units for association and clustering. Among about 360 genotyped donors of the cohort, an average of around 240,000 unique TCR beta nucleotide sequences were sequenced per donor, roughly a sixth of them non-productive. What the work shows at the level of the full study, not this receptor alone: Broadly in line with IMGT annotations, most TCR beta V segments showed up in productive rearrangements about 87% or about 30% of the time in an earlier analysis of approximately 640 of the donors. A total of some 180 TCR beta chains were listed by the study as associated with cytomegalovirus. A later analysis found that TCR association rates varied across HLA loci, with DRB1 alleles showing the most associated TCRs and HLA-C alleles the fewest. At a false discovery rate of 0.05, a later analysis linked some 17,000 TCR beta sequences to specific HLA alleles. A later genetic analysis associated a missense DCLRE1C variant with V-gene and J-gene trimming of TCR beta chains, and an independent cohort replicated the association. In both the original and validation cohorts, the classifier was reported to diagnose cytomegalovirus status with high specificity and sensitivity. Immune exposure information for the cohort was limited to CMV serostatus. According to a later analysis, most CMV-associated TCR beta chains appeared to be HLA-restricted, and the HLA associations seemed to be driven largely by CMV exposure. According to a later genetic analysis, donors in an Asian-associated ancestry cluster had fewer N-insertions in productive TCRs than the roughly 670-donor mean. A group of highly shared sequence variants was considered likely to be a technical artifact of the sequencing pipeline. Compared with equally common non-associated chains, HLA-associated TCR beta chains in a later analysis were more clonally expanded and had lower generation probabilities. When HLA alleles, especially DR and DQ, strongly co-occurred, attributing TCR associations to individual alleles was difficult. Most TCR sequences were observed very rarely across donors, whereas some public TCRs were present in many individuals. In vitro tests confirmed that a few of the cytomegalovirus-associated TCR beta chains recognize cytomegalovirus antigens. Because HLA typing was missing for some donors at each locus, association tests included only the typed subset. The authors suggested that the approach could potentially be extended to other disease states and immunological phenotypes. In this cohort, only TCR beta chains were sequenced, and detectable features were limited by the absence of alpha or paired-chain data. A further reported finding was that TCR beta sequences accurately predicted the HLA-A and HLA-B alleles for most subjects in the first cohort. In a later analysis, several top co-occurrence clusters were reported to appear linked to parvovirus B19, influenza, CMV and Epstein-Barr virus. Because counts were too low, roughly 17 rarely observed V segments, including chromosome 9 orphons, were left out of the earlier analysis of 587 of the donors. Linkage disequilibrium might explain the correlated functional status among segregating V segments, but an unknown experimental factor could not be ruled out. Some IMGT-functional V segments, including TRBV6-2 and TRBV6-3, could not be told apart with the 87-base-pair reads, so those segments were excluded. The presence/absence analyses assumed that sequencing depth was roughly uniform across donors, and that assumption may not be true.

Remarks on this clone: The specificity of this receptor is unknown. No qualities accompany the bases; no much larger clone lies one base away.

The cohort comprised more than 550 healthy bone marrow donors. At the time of sampling, every cohort member was nominally healthy, though immune exposures that went unrecorded were likely present. The donor tested CMV seronegative, placing the donor among the roughly 400 seronegative members of the cohort. A peripheral blood sample was collected from each donor, and TCR beta sequencing was performed on peripheral blood mononuclear cells. Genomic DNA was extracted from the blood cell samples with the Qiagen DNeasy Blood Extraction Kit. Libraries came from the immunoSEQ multiplex PCR assay. The multiplex PCR relied on a mix of 60 forward primers for TCR Vbeta segments and 13 reverse primers for TCR Jbeta segments. The CDR3 region of rearranged TCR beta genes was amplified from genomic DNA with a multiplex PCR assay. Amplified TCR beta libraries were sequenced as 87-base-pair reads on the Illumina HiSeq System. On the authors' methods: A later analysis counted about 76 million unique TCR beta chains across the 600 to 850 repertoires, and around 9.9 million of these chains were shared by at least two donors. Raw reads were error-corrected and collapsed into unique sequences by a nearest-neighbor algorithm in which closely related sequences were merged to remove PCR and sequencing errors. V, D and J gene segments were assigned by aligning CDR3 sequences to IMGT reference sequences. For a sequence to be retained, a match of at least six nucleotides to both a V gene segment and a J gene segment was required. A rearrangement counted as productive if the CDR3 had no stop codons and remained in frame with V and J, and every other rearrangement counted as non-productive. CDR3 was defined by IMGT convention, running from the second conserved V-encoded cysteine to the conserved J-encoded phenylalanine. The earlier analysis of 587 of the donors excluded sequences that lacked an unambiguous match to a single V gene segment. In an earlier analysis of 587 of the donors, V segments were called functional above 56.7% productive rearrangements and were called segregating when the between-donor standard deviation exceeded 5%. A statistical classification framework was developed to diagnose cytomegalovirus status using the catalog of TCR beta chain sequences. A later analysis assigned V and J genes by comparing TCR nucleotide sequences with IMGT/GENE-DB human TR gene sequences. The TCRdist pipeline was used in a later analysis to assign CDR3 sequences and most-parsimonious VDJ recombination scenarios. In a later analysis, each TCR beta chain was defined by its CDR3 amino acid sequence together with its V-gene family, and reads without a unique V-gene family were excluded. A later analysis removed several hundred highly shared, low-generation-probability nucleotide sequences to deal with suspected cross-contamination and a sequencing artifact. In a later analysis, a clonal expansion index for each public chain was calculated from normalized within-repertoire ranks of inferred template counts. In a later analysis, generation probabilities were computed with a VDJ recombination model fitted to out-of-frame rearrangements, and the resulting probabilities were checked against IGoR. Hypergeometric tests were used in a later analysis to score TCR-TCR, TCR-HLA and TCR-CMV co-occurrence, with a repertoire-size bias correction applied to the TCR pairs. False discovery rates were estimated in a later analysis by permuting HLA or CMV assignments 20 times. In a later analysis, co-occurring TCRs were grouped using DBSCAN, and TCRdist sequence similarity was added for clustering within HLA-allele-positive subsets. For co-occurrence clustering, repertoires with fewer than 30,000 or more than 120,000 public chains were excluded, along with 4 to 6 repertoires with anomalous nucleotide sharing. TCRdb carries this immuneACCESS record with in-frame sequences only. Its versions omit some clonotypes, under half of them owing to an unresolved V gene in the studies checked, with the rest unexplained. V and J calls and clone size are those listed in that table; D and trimming were worked out from the DNA. In all, the sample holds around 200,000 clones, and nearly 80% of those were seen once. The ten biggest clones cover around 2% of the sample.

CDR1 and CDR2 are read off the germline V gene as MNHNS and SASEGT. The V end gives up 7 bases and the J end 3 bases, leaving 8 bases in the junction not matched to a gene. CDR3 length: 15 amino acids, cysteine to phenylalanine. Just CDR3 DNA is preserved here, 45 bases in frame from base 1. The source of this sequence is a man younger than 35 in good health and CMV-seronegative. The chain joins TRBV6-1 to TRBJ1-5; 8 junctional bases match TRBD1. The specimen was PBMCs. Here the CDR3 is given as CASNLDRGVNQPQHF. The DNA reads TGTGCCAGCAACCTCGACAGGGGAGTCAATCAGCCCCAGCATTTT.